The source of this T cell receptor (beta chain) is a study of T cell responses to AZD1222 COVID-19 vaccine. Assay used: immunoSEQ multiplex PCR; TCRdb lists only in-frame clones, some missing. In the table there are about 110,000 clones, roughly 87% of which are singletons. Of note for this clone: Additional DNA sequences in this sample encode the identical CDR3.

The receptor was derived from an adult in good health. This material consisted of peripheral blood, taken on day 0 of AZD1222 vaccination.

CDR3 in amino acids: CASSQTGGGNTIYF. CDR3 sequence (DNA): TGTGCCAGCAGCCAGACAGGGGGCGGAAACACCATATATTTT. J is TRBJ1-3 and V is TRBV3-1 (or the pseudogene TRBV3-2); 10 nucleotides align to TRBD1. V dropped 3 bases and J dropped 4; count of bases not matched to a gene: 0. In germline, CDR1 is LGHDT, CDR2 YNNKEL (reference sequence). This CDR3 region has 14 residues.